One sample yielded the 29 T cell receptor beta chains listed below, sequenced in a study of blood T cell repertoires in COVID-19. Some clones are missing from TCRdb's copy, which holds only in-frame ones; the method was immunoSEQ multiplex PCR. The profile shows some 110,000 clones, less than 85% of them singletons. Sequencing was done on a sample of peripheral blood. These receptors were obtained from a man aged 45-65 years with acute or convalescent COVID-19.

The genes are TRBV6-4 and TRBJ1-4; D is perhaps TRBD1 (6 bases). In germline, CDR1 is MRHNA, CDR2 SNTAGT. There are 16 residues in the CDR3. Trimming took 7 bases from V and 4 from J, leaving 19 bases between them. The CDR3 nucleotides are TGTGCCAGCAAGGCGTTTGGGGGCGAGGGTAATGAAAAACTGTTTTTT. It specifies CASKAFGGEGNEKLFF.

The chain joins TRBV7-8 to TRBJ2-3, with 9 bases matching TRBD1. CDR3 size: 18 residues. Germline trimming cut 2 bases from V and 2 bases from J; bases unmatched to any gene: 11. The V gene's germline CDR1 is SGHVS and CDR2 FQNEAQ. CDR3 sequence (DNA): TGTGCCAGCAGCTTAACTCCAAGACAGGGGGGTCCCACAGATACGCAGTATTTT. This codes for CASSLTPRQGGPTDTQYF.

V usage is TRBV28 and J usage is TRBJ2-3, with 7 nucleotides matching TRBD1. V shed 4 bases and J 2 bases; nucleotides not matched to a gene: 6. Germline CDR1 and CDR2: MDHEN and SYDVKM. The CDR3 contains 15 residues. The CDR3 spells CASSWRQGATDTQYF. CDR3 DNA: TGTGCCAGCAGTTGGCGACAGGGTGCCACAGATACGCAGTATTTT.

The chain is built from TRBV19 and TRBJ1-6; perhaps TRBD1 as D (5 bases). Trimming took off 7 bases at V and 10 bases at J, with 23 bases between the two ends. Germline V lookup: CDR1 LNHDA, CDR2 SQIVND (reference sequence). The CDR3 has 16 amino acids. This CDR3 is CASNHLGGTGYSPLHF. The CDR3 DNA reads TGTGCCAGTAACCACCTCGGAGGGACGGGGTACTCACCCCTCCACTTT.

This sequence joins TRBV30 and TRBJ1-1; D is unresolved. V was trimmed by 3 bases and J by 3 bases, leaving 11 bases between them. The CDR3 length is 13 residues. The germline gives CDR1 GTSNPN, CDR2 SVGIG (reference sequence). In DNA form, the CDR3 reads TGTGCCTGGAGCGGCGAGGCAGACACTGAAGCTTTCTTT. Amino acids: CAWSGEADTEAFF.

This clone was seen only a few times. The rearrangement links TRBV11-2 to TRBJ2-3; 12 bases are a match to TRBD2. Germline loops: CDR1 SGHAT, CDR2 FQNNGV. The CDR3 sequence is 17 residues long. V shed 5 bases and J 2 bases; nucleotides not matched to a gene: 8. This CDR3 is CASSPRLAGDSTDTQYF. As DNA, the CDR3 is TGTGCCAGCAGCCCCCGACTAGCGGGAGATTCCACAGATACGCAGTATTTT.

The CDR3 is CASSLRPWDEQYF. The CDR3 DNA is TGTGCCAGCAGCTTGCGGCCCTGGGACGAGCAGTACTTC. The chain uses TRBV7-3 and TRBJ2-7; D ambiguous. The CDR3 sequence is 13 residues long. Germline loops: CDR1 SGHTA, CDR2 FQGTGA. Trimming pared 3 bases from V and 5 bases from J, leaving 11 bases between.

J is TRBJ2-3 and V is TRBV6-1; D might be TRBD2 (5 bases). Germline V CDR1 and CDR2: MNHNS, SASEGT. The CDR3 is made up of 14 amino acids. The V gene lost 2 bases and the J gene lost 5 bases, with 11 bases spanning the gap. The CDR3 loop reads CASSERVARDTQYF. The CDR3 coding sequence is TGTGCCAGCAGTGAAAGGGTAGCGCGAGATACGCAGTATTTT.

This chain joins TRBV28 and TRBJ2-1; D unclear. Germline V gives CDR1 MDHEN, CDR2 SYDVKM. This CDR3 is built from 14 residues. V was clipped by 5 bases and J by 3 bases, with 11 bases between them. The CDR3 DNA follows: TGTGCCAGCAGTCTAGAGGCGGTCTACAATGAGCAGTTCTTC. Protein: CASSLEAVYNEQFF.

V gene TRBV4-1 combines with J gene TRBJ2-2; 7 positions agree with TRBD2. CDR3 size: 15 residues. CDR1 MGHRA and CDR2 YSYEKL come from the germline V gene. The J segment lost 3 bases and the V segment lost 2 bases, leaving 3 bases of the junction unmatched. The CDR3 nucleotides read TGCGCCAGCAGCCAATTACGGGGGGACACCGGGGAGCTGTTTTTT. This sequence encodes CASSQLRGDTGELFF.

The V gene is TRBV19, the J gene TRBJ1-2; 7 bases line up with TRBD1. J was trimmed by 9 bases and V by 7 bases; bases with no gene match: 23. The germline V gene encodes CDR1 LNHDA and CDR2 SQIVND (reference sequence). This CDR3 has 17 residues. CDR3 bases: TGTGCCAGTACCCTAGACCAACAGGGGCCGCAGGTATCGCGCTACACCTTC. Protein sequence: CASTLDQQGPQVSRYTF.

Turning to this clone: Distinct nucleotide sequences in the sample also encode this CDR3. The chain joins TRBV7-9 to TRBJ2-7; D possibly corresponds to TRBD1 (5 bases). Trimming shortened V by 0 bases and J by 5 bases, and 5 bases separated the two germline ends. The CDR3 sequence is 12 residues long. CDR1 is SEHNR, CDR2 FQNEAQ, per germline (reference sequence). CDR3 loop: CASSLATDEQYF. The CDR3 bases are TGTGCCAGCAGCTTAGCGACAGACGAGCAGTACTTC.

J is TRBJ2-5 and V is TRBV5-1; weak D call: TRBD1 (6 bases). CDR3 size: 14 residues. V was pared by 4 bases and J by 1 base, with 11 bases between. The germline V gene has CDR1 SGHRS and CDR2 YFSETQ. The CDR3 DNA reads TGCGCCAGCAGCCTGACAGGCCGCCAAGAGACCCAGTACTTC. Translation: CASSLTGRQETQYF.

The gene calls are TRBV5-1 and TRBJ2-3; tentatively, D is TRBD2 (5 bases). The germline V and J ends were trimmed by 0 bases and 9 bases, with 11 bases remaining between them. Germline V lookup: CDR1 SGHRS, CDR2 YFSETQ. The CDR3 contains 13 residues. The CDR3: CASSLGWTGTQYF. The CDR3 coding sequence is TGCGCCAGCAGCTTGGGGTGGACTGGAACGCAGTATTTT. Combining the CDR3 with reference TRBV5-1 and TRBJ2-3 gives the whole variable domain KAGVTQTPRYLIKTRGQQVTLSCSPISGHRSVSWYQQTPGQGLQFLFEYFSETQRNKGNFPGRFSGRQFSNSRSEMNVSTLELGDSALYLCASSLGWTGTQYFGPGTRLTVL.

The chain couples TRBV11-1 to TRBJ2-3, with TRBD1 matching 8 bases. V shed 7 bases and J 0 bases; nucleotides not matched to a gene: 3. CDR1 and CDR2 from the germline V gene are SGHAT and FQDESV (reference sequence). The CDR3 runs to 14 residues. The CDR3 region has the DNA TGTGCCAGCAAGACAGGGGTGAGCACAGATACGCAGTATTTT. Translation: CASKTGVSTDTQYF.

The chain carries TRBV5-8 and TRBJ2-1, with TRBD2 identical over 8 bases. Germline CDR1 is SGHTS and CDR2 is YDEGEE. CDR3 length: 15 residues. V dropped 3 bases and J dropped 6; count of bases not matched to a gene: 8. CDR3 sequence: CASSSPGLGPNEQFF. The CDR3 DNA is TGTGCCAGCAGCTCTCCGGGACTAGGACCCAATGAGCAGTTCTTC.

This chain's CDR3 is CASRAGRVDTIYF. The CDR3 bases are TGTGCCAGCAGGGCAGGGAGGGTTGACACCATATATTTT. The rearrangement links TRBV2 to TRBJ1-3, with a possible D match to TRBD1 (5 bases). CDR1 and CDR2 from the germline V gene are SNHLY and FYNNEI. This CDR3 spans 13 amino acids. V gave up 6 bases and J gave up 8 bases, with 14 bases separating them.

The chain combines TRBV10-3 with TRBJ1-4; D uncertain. The V gene lost 0 bases and the J gene lost 5 bases, with 16 bases spanning the gap. The CDR3 runs 17 residues. CDR1 and CDR2 (germline): ENHRY, SYGVKD. In DNA, the CDR3 is TGTGCCATCAGTGAGTCGAATTTCGGAGGTAGAAATGAAAAACTGTTTTTT. It translates to CAISESNFGGRNEKLFF.

This clone was seen just once. The chain uses TRBV4-1 and TRBJ1-4; no clear D. Looked up from germline, CDR1 is MGHRA and CDR2 is YSYEKL. CDR3 length: 12 amino acids. Trimming removed 0 bases at V and 8 bases at J, with 4 bases between. The CDR3 region is CASSQDGEKLFF. The CDR3 DNA is TGCGCCAGCAGCCAAGACGGGGAAAAACTGTTTTTT.

The chain has TRBV9 and TRBJ2-3, with TRBD2 matching over 11 bases. V trimming: 4 bases; J trimming: 4 bases; junction bases outside the gene matches: 11. Germline CDR1 reads SGDLS; CDR2 reads YYNGEE. This CDR3 has 17 residues. DNA of the CDR3: TGTGCCAGCAGCCCCCCTTTGACTAGCGGGGTATCAGATACGCAGTATTTT. Translating gives CASSPPLTSGVSDTQYF.

As regards this clone: Other DNA sequences from this sample encode an identical CDR3 as well. The chain couples TRBV18 to TRBJ1-4, with 9 positions matching TRBD1. CDR1 and CDR2 (germline): KGHSH, LQKENI. The CDR3 has 14 amino acids. J was trimmed by 6 bases and V by 3 bases; bases with no gene match: 2. As DNA, the CDR3 is TGTGCCAGCTCACCCGGACAGGGGTATGAAAAACTGTTTTTT. Amino acids: CASSPGQGYEKLFF.

V usage is TRBV7-9 and J usage is TRBJ2-2; 8 positions match TRBD1. The CDR3 covers 17 residues. Trimming took 1 base from V and 4 from J; bases not matched to a gene: 8. The germline V gene has CDR1 SEHNR and CDR2 FQNEAQ (reference sequence). The DNA for the CDR3 is TGTGCCAGCAGCTTAGTCCAGGACAGGGCAAGCACCGGGGAGCTGTTTTTT. It encodes CASSLVQDRASTGELFF.

This clone came up a few times. This chain links TRBV2 with TRBJ2-2, with D possibly TRBD2 on 6 matching bases. Deletions cut 6 bases from V and 2 bases from J, with 10 bases between. The CDR3 has 14 amino acids. Germline V lookup: CDR1 SNHLY, CDR2 FYNNEI. The CDR3 sequence is CASRRDSNTGELFF. DNA of the CDR3: TGTGCCAGCAGGAGGGACTCCAACACCGGGGAGCTGTTTTTT.

V and J are TRBV10-3 and TRBJ1-3; no firm D call. Germline V lookup: CDR1 ENHRY, CDR2 SYGVKD. The ends were cut back, 3 bases at V and 0 bases at J, with 6 bases in the middle. This CDR3 contains 14 residues. DNA for the CDR3: TGTGCCATCAGTGAAAACAGCTCTGGAAACACCATATATTTT. Translation gives CAISENSSGNTIYF.

This clone showed up just once. This chain uses TRBV29-1 with TRBJ2-5; 8 nucleotides line up with TRBD2. The CDR3 has 14 amino acids. V trimming: 2 bases; J trimming: 0 bases; junction bases outside the gene matches: 2. The germline V gene has CDR1 SQVTM and CDR2 ANQGSEA. CDR3 nucleotide sequence: TGCAGCGTTGAAAGACTAGCGTACCAAGAGACCCAGTACTTC. Amino acid sequence: CSVERLAYQETQYF.

The chain uses TRBV5-5 and TRBJ2-7; TRBD1 aligns across 8 bases. The CDR3 is made up of 14 amino acids. Germline V lookup: CDR1 SGHKS, CDR2 YYEKEE (reference sequence). V was pared by 0 bases and J by 4 bases, with 3 bases of the junction left unmatched. CDR3 in DNA: TGTGCCAGCAGCTTGGGACAGGGGCTATACGAGCAGTACTTC. Its translation: CASSLGQGLYEQYF.

V gene TRBV24-1 combines with J gene TRBJ1-5; a possible D gene is TRBD1 (5 bases). CDR1 KGHDR and CDR2 SFDVKD come from the germline V gene. V lost 9 bases to trimming and J lost 6 bases, with 14 bases between them. The CDR3 is 13 amino acids. The CDR3 reads CATSGGGGQPQHF. Written as DNA, the CDR3 is TGTGCCACCTCGGGTGGGGGAGGTCAGCCCCAGCATTTT.

This chain uses TRBV5-5 with TRBJ1-5; D may be TRBD1 (5 bases). The CDR3 length is 15 residues. Per the germline V gene, CDR1 is SGHKS and CDR2 is YYEKEE (reference sequence). V was pared by 4 bases and J by 0 bases, with 11 bases between. The CDR3 DNA follows: TGTGCCAGCAGCGGAGGGGCGCGTAGCAATCAGCCCCAGCATTTT. This gives the protein CASSGGARSNQPQHF.

J is TRBJ2-1 and V is TRBV18; a possible D gene is TRBD1 (5 bases). The germline CDR1 and CDR2 sequences are KGHSH and LQKENI. The CDR3 runs to 15 residues. Trimming shortened V by 3 bases and J by 3 bases, and 12 bases separated the two germline ends. DNA for the CDR3: TGTGCCAGCTCACCGTCGGACAAACACTACAATGAGCAGTTCTTC. This codes for CASSPSDKHYNEQFF.